The sequence of this T cell receptor (beta chain) was determined in a study of response to subunit inactivated influenza vaccine. Trimming took 0 bases from V and 2 from J, leaving 8 bases between them. The length of the CDR3 is 15 residues. CDR1 is SGHKS, CDR2 YYEKEE, per germline (reference sequence). Each CDR3 protein is one row after TCRdb ran MiXCR on the RT-PCR reads. The table lists about 540,000 distinct CDR3 sequences, around 25% of them singletons. These records were also assigned to another study, of T cells expressing NK-cell markers. From that study: 5'RACE template switching with UMIs generated TCR beta cDNA. According to the study, TCR beta repertoires originated from sorted CD3+CD56+NKG2C+, CD3+CD56+NKG2C- and CD3+CD56-NKG2C+ T cells. The authors applied an anti-gamma-delta TCR antibody in several experiments, and it restricted sorting to alpha-beta TCR T cells. For four donors, these clonotypes were likewise the leading ones in the CD3+CD56-NKG2C+ fraction.

This clonotype was obtained from a man aged 45-65 years who received an inactivated influenza vaccine. The chain links TRBV5-5 to TRBJ2-2; either TRBD1 or TRBD2 may supply D (5 bases each). Specimen: CD4+ T cells sorted from PBMCs, collected 12 days after vaccination. Written as DNA, the CDR3 is TGTGCCAGCAGCTTGGCTCGGGGCAACACCGGGGAGCTGTTTTTT. Translated, it gives CASSLARGNTGELFF.